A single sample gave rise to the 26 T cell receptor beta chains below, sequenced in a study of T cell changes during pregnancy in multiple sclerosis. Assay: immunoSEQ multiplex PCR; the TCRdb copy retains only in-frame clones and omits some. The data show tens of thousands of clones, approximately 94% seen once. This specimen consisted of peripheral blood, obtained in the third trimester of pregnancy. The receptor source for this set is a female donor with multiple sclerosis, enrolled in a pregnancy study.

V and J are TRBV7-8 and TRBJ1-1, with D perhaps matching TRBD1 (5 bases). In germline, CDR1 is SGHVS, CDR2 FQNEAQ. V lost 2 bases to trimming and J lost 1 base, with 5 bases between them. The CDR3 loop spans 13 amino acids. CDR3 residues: CASSLTGNTEAFF. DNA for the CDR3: TGTGCCAGCAGCTTAACAGGGAACACTGAAGCTTTCTTT.

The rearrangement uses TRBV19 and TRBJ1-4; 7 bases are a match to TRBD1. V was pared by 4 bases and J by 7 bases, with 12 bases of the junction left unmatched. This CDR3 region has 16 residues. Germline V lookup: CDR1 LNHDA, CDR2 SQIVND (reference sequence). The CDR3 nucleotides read TGTGCCAGTAGTAAGGGGGCGACGGGATTCTCTGAAAAACTGTTTTTT. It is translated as CASSKGATGFSEKLFF.

CDR3: CASSQGQRYGYTF. The CDR3 DNA reads as TGTGCCAGCAGCCAAGGACAGCGATATGGCTACACCTTC. The V gene is TRBV6-1, the J gene TRBJ1-2; a possible D gene is TRBD1 (6 bases). CDR1 and CDR2 (germline): MNHNS, SASEGT. The germline V and J ends were trimmed by 6 bases and 5 bases, with 13 bases remaining between them. This CDR3 has 13 residues.

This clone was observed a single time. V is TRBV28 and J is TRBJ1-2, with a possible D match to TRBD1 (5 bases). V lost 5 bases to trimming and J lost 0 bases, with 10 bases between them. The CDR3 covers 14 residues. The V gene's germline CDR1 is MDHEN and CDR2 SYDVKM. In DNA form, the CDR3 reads TGTGCCAGCAGTAGACAGTCTTCTAACTATGGCTACACCTTC. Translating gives CASSRQSSNYGYTF.

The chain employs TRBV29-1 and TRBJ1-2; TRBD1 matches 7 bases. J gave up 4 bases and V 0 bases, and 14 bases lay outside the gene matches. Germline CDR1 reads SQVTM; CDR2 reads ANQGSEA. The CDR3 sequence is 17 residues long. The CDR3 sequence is CSVEDLERQGSGYGYTF. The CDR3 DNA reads TGCAGCGTTGAAGATCTGGAGCGACAGGGTTCAGGCTATGGCTACACCTTC.

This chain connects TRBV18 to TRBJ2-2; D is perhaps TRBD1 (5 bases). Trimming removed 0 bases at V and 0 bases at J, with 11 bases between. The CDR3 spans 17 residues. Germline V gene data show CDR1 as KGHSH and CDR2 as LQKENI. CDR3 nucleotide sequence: TGTGCCAGCTCACCACCTGGGGCAGGGTCGAACACCGGGGAGCTGTTTTTT. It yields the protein CASSPPGAGSNTGELFF.

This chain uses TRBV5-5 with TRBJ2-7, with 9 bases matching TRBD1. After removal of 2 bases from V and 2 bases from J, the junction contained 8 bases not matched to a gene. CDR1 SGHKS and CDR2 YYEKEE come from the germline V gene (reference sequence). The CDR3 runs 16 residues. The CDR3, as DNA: TGTGCCAGCAGCTTCGCTGGACAGGGGTTCCCCTACGAGCAGTACTTC. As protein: CASSFAGQGFPYEQYF.

The CDR3 reads CASTISGGEETQYF. CDR3 DNA: TGTGCCAGCACCATCTCCGGGGGGGAGGAGACCCAGTACTTC. The V call is TRBV28, the J call TRBJ2-5, with 8 positions matching TRBD2. The V and J ends lost 7 bases and 5 bases, in that order; junction bases with no gene match: 9. Germline V gives CDR1 MDHEN, CDR2 SYDVKM. This CDR3 is 14 amino acids long.

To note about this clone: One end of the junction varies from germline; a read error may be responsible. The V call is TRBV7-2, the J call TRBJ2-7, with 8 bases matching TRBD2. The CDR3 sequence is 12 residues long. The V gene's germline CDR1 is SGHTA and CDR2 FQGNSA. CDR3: CAISGGSSEQYF. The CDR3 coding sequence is TGTGCCATCAGCGGGGGCTCCTCTGAGCAGTACTTC. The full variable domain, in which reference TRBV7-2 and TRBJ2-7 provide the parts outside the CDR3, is GAGVSQSPSNKVTEKGKDVELRCDPISGHTALYWYRQSLGQGLEFLIYFQGNSAPDKSGLPSDRFSAERTGGSVSTLTIQRTQQEDSAVYLCAISGGSSEQYFGPGTRLTVT.

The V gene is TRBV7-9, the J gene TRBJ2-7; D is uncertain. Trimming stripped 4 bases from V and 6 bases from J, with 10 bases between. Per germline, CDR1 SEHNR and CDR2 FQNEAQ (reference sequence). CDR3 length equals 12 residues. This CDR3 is CASSSQELEQYF. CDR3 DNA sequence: TGTGCCAGCAGCTCCCAGGAACTCGAGCAGTACTTC.

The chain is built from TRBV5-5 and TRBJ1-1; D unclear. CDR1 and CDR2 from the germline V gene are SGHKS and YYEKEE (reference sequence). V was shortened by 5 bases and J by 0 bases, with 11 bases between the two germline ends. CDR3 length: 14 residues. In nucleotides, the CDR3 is TGTGCCAGCAGTTCGTTGGAGTTGAACACTGAAGCTTTCTTT. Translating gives CASSSLELNTEAFF.

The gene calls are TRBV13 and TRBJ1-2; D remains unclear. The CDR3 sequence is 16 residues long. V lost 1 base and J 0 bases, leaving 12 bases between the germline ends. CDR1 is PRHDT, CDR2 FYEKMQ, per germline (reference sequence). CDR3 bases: TGTGCCAGCAGCTTAGAAGGCAGGCCAGCTAACTATGGCTACACCTTC. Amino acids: CASSLEGRPANYGYTF.

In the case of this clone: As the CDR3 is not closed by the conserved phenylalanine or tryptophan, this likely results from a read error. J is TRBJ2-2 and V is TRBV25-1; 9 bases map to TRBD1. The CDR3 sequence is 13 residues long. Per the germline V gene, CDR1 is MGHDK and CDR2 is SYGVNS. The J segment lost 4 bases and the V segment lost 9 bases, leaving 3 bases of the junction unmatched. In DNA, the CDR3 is TGTGCCAGTGGGACAGGGTTCACCGGGGAGCTGTTTCTT. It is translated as CASGTGFTGELFL.

CDR3 protein: CASSPPLGNTIYF. The CDR3 nucleotides are TGTGCCAGCTCACCACCGCTAGGAAACACCATATATTTT. The chain links TRBV18 to TRBJ1-3, with D unresolved. V dropped 0 bases and J dropped 4 bases, with 4 bases sitting between them. Per the germline V gene, CDR1 is KGHSH and CDR2 is LQKENI. This CDR3 region has 13 residues.

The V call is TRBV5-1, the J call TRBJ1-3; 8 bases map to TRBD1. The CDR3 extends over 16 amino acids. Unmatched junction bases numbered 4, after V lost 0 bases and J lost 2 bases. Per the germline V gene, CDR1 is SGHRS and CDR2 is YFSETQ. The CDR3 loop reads CASSLAGRGPGNTIYF. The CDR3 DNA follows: TGCGCCAGCAGCTTGGCCGGCAGGGGGCCTGGAAACACCATATATTTT.

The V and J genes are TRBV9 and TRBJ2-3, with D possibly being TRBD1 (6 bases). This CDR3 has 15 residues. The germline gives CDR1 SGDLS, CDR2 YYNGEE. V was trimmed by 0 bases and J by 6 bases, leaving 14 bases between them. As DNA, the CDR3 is TGTGCCAGCAGCGTAGCGGTAGGGGGTATTGATACGCAGTATTTT. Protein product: CASSVAVGGIDTQYF.

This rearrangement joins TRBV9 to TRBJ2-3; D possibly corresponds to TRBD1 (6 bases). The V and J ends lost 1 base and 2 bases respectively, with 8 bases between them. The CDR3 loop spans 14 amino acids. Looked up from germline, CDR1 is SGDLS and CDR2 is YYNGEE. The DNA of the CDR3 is TGTGCCAGCAGCGTACAGGGGACCACAGATACGCAGTATTTT. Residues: CASSVQGTTDTQYF. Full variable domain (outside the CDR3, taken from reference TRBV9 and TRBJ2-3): DSGVTQTPKHLITATGQRVTLRCSPRSGDLSVYWYQQSLDQGLQFLIQYYNGEERAKGNILERFSAQQFPDLHSELNLSSLELGDSALYFCASSVQGTTDTQYFGPGTRLTVL.

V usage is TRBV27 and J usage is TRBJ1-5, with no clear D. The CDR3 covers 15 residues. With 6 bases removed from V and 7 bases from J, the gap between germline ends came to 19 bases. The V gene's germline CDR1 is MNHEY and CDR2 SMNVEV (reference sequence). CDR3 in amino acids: CASRLIGPTGQPQHF. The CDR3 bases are TGTGCCAGCAGGCTTATCGGTCCTACGGGGCAGCCCCAGCATTTT.

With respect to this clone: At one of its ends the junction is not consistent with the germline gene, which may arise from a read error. CDR3 nucleotide sequence: TGTGCCAGCAGTTACTCTGGCGGGGAGGGTGGAGCCGACTTT. It translates to CASSYSGGEGGADF. The gene calls are TRBV6-6 and TRBJ1-4; no clear D gene. This CDR3 has 14 residues. CDR1 is MNHNY and CDR2 is SVGAGI in the germline V gene (reference sequence).

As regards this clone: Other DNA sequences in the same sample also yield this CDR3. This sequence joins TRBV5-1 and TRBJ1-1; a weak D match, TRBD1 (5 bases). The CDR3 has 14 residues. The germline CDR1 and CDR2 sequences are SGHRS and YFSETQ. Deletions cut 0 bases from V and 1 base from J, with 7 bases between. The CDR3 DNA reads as TGCGCCAGCAGCTTGGGACAGCCGAACACTGAAGCTTTCTTT. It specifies CASSLGQPNTEAFF.

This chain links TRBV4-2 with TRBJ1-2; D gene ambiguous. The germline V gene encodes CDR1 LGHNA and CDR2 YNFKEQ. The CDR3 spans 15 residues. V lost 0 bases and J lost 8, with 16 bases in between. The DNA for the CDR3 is TGTGCCAGCAGCCAAGAAAACACGGGGTGGGGAGGCTACACCTTC. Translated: CASSQENTGWGGYTF.

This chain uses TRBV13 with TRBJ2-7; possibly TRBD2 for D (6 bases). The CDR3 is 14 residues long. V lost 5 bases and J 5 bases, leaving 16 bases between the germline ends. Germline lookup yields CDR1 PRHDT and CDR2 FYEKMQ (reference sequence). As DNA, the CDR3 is TGTGCCAGCAGCCTCTACCTCGGCGGGGACGAGCAGTACTTC. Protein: CASSLYLGGDEQYF. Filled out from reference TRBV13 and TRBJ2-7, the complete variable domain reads AAGVIQSPRHLIKEKRETATLKCYPIPRHDTVYWYQQGPGQDPQFLISFYEKMQSDKGSIPDRFSAQQFSDYHSELNMSSLELGDSALYFCASSLYLGGDEQYFGPGTRLTVT.

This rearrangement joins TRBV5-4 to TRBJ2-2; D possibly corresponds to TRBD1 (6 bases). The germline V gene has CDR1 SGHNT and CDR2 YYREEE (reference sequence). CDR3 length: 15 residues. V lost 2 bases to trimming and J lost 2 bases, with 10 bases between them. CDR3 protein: CASSFGGPNTGELFF. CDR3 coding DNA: TGTGCCAGCAGCTTTGGGGGCCCTAACACCGGGGAGCTGTTTTTT.

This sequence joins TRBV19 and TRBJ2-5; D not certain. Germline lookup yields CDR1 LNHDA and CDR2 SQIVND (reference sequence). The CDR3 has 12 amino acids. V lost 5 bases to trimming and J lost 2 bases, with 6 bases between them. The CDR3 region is CASSLNQETQYF. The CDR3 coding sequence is TGTGCCAGTAGTCTTAATCAAGAGACCCAGTACTTC.

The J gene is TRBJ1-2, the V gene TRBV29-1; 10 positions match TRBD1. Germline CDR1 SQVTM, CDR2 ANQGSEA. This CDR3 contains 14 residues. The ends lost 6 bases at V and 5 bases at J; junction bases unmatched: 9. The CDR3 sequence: CSVQDRGSVYGYTF. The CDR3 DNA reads TGCAGCGTCCAGGACAGGGGGTCCGTTTATGGCTACACCTTC.

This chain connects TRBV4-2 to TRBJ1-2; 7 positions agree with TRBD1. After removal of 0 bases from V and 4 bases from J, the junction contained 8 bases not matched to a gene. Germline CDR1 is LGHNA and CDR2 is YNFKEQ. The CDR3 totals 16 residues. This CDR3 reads CASSQEGRQGGYGYTF. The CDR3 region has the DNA TGTGCCAGCAGCCAAGAAGGCCGGCAGGGGGGCTATGGCTACACCTTC.